This TCR beta chain was documented in a study of blood T cell repertoires in COVID-19. Study-level information: Two negative PCRs, clearance, or symptom resolution had been documented for recovered Cohort 3 donors. Sample material is recorded as cDNA or gDNA derived from T cells, B-cell-depleted T cells, or PBMCs.

Authors' data handling: Nucleated cell counts were estimated from reference gene primer amplification. Sequencing used immunoSEQ multiplex PCR; TCRdb keeps in-frame clones, though not all of them. Clonal size and the V and J genes are those of that table, whereas D and trimming came from the DNA. In the table there are about 190,000 clones, roughly 86% of which are singletons. From germline, CDR1 is SQVTM and CDR2 ANQGSEA. The V end was cut by 2 bases, the J end by 5 bases, with 15 bases between. CDR3 length: 14 amino acids. Self-reported history from a screening survey and questionnaire set each donor's cohort.

The TCR originated in a woman aged 40 to 50 in a cohort exposed to, infected with or recovered from COVID-19 (not recorded which). The gene calls are TRBV29-1 and TRBJ1-2; a possible D gene is TRBD1 (6 bases). The sample consisted of PBMCs or T cells enriched from blood (not recorded which). The DNA of the CDR3 is TGCAGCGTTGAACTACAGGGAAACTGGTATGGCTACACCTTC. Translating it yields CSVELQGNWYGYTF.